This TCR beta chain was recovered during a study of blood T cell repertoires in COVID-19. Here immunoSEQ multiplex PCR was the method, and the copy in TCRdb shows in-frame clones only, minus some. The profile shows about 240,000 clones, roughly four fifths of them singletons. Sample: PBMCs or T cells enriched from blood (not recorded which). The receptor was isolated from a middle-aged woman who had been exposed to COVID-19.

DNA of the CDR3: TGTGCCAGCAGCTTAGGGACAGGGACTAGCACAGATACGCAGTATTTT. This codes for CASSLGTGTSTDTQYF. This chain connects TRBV11-2 to TRBJ2-3; 8 nucleotides line up with TRBD1. CDR3 length equals 16 residues. In germline, CDR1 is SGHAT, CDR2 FQNNGV. With V trimmed by 1 base and J by 0 bases, 3 bases remained unmatched.